The present T cell receptor (beta chain) was sequenced within a study of cytomegalovirus exposure and HLA in healthy donors. The PCR was carried out with 60 Vbeta primers and 13 Jbeta primers. This table comes from immunoSEQ multiplex PCR, and its TCRdb copy is limited to in-frame clones, with some not included. The sample gives under 200,000 clones, roughly four fifths of which show up once; roughly 8% is in the top ten. Germline loops: CDR1 SGDLS, CDR2 YYNGEE. The CDR3 is made up of 16 amino acids. Trimming removed 0 bases from V and 9 bases from J; junction bases left unmatched: 12. The study's findings and limits: It was only CMV serostatus that was available as immune exposure information. Evidence from a later analysis indicated that most CMV-associated TCR beta chains looked HLA-restricted. Being indistinguishable, some V segments were excluded, TRBV6-2 and TRBV6-3 among them.

Donors had nominal health at sampling but likely had unrecorded immune exposures. Note on this clone: The antigen is undetermined.

The sequence was collected from a male donor in good health and CMV-seropositive. J is TRBJ2-7 and V is TRBV9, with 10 bases lining up with TRBD2. The sample comprised PBMCs. CDR3 in DNA: TGTGCCAGCAGCGTAGGAGGACTAGCGGAGGAGTTCGGGCAGTACTTC. This codes for CASSVGGLAEEFGQYF. The entire variable domain, with the rest obtained from reference TRBV9 and TRBJ2-7, is as follows: DSGVTQTPKHLITATGQRVTLRCSPRSGDLSVYWYQQSLDQGLQFLIQYYNGEERAKGNILERFSAQQFPDLHSELNLSSLELGDSALYFCASSVGGLAEEFGQYFGPGTRLTVT.